These 11 T cell receptor beta chains were all obtained from the same sample, sequenced in a study of OX40 agonist ivuxolimab in advanced cancers. Data came from immunoSEQ multiplex PCR; TCRdb stores just in-frame clones and leaves some out. The sample lists approximately 58,000 clones, 75% to 85% occurring once. This specimen was CD4+ or CD8+ T cells sorted from blood, taken in a trial of the OX40 agonist ivuxolimab. The origin of the receptors is an adult with an advanced solid tumor such as melanoma, head and neck, liver or kidney cancer.

This chain links TRBV27 with TRBJ2-1; unclear D gene. Trimming cost V 5 bases and J 10 bases, with 9 bases left between them. This CDR3 contains 11 residues. Germline V gene data show CDR1 as MNHEY and CDR2 as SMNVEV (reference sequence). The CDR3 sequence: CASSVLGEQFF. As DNA, the CDR3 is TGTGCCAGCAGTGTTTTGGGAGAGCAGTTCTTC.

The chain is built from TRBV4-1 and TRBJ1-5; 8 nucleotides match TRBD1. The CDR3 sequence is 15 residues long. V lost 4 bases, J lost 4 bases, and 6 bases stayed unmatched. The V gene's germline CDR1 is MGHRA and CDR2 YSYEKL. Written as DNA, the CDR3 is TGCGCCAGCAGCCGAACCGGGACAGGTAATCAGCCCCAGCATTTT. This sequence encodes CASSRTGTGNQPQHF.

The chain links TRBV6-1 to TRBJ1-1, with TRBD1 as a possible D gene (5 bases). Trimming took 2 bases from V and 8 from J, leaving 12 bases between them. CDR3 length: 13 residues. CDR1 and CDR2 (germline): MNHNS, SASEGT. The CDR3 reads CASSESGRVEAFF. CDR3 DNA sequence: TGTGCCAGCAGTGAATCTGGCAGGGTCGAAGCTTTCTTT.

This clone has only one observation. This chain connects TRBV2 to TRBJ2-2; possibly TRBD1 for D (6 bases). The ends were cut back, 6 bases at V and 6 bases at J, with 14 bases in the middle. The germline V gene has CDR1 SNHLY and CDR2 FYNNEI. This CDR3 has 14 amino acids. The CDR3, as DNA: TGTGCCAGCAGCACATTACAGGGCGCCGGGGAGCTGTTTTTT. Translated: CASSTLQGAGELFF.

This clone was observed a few times. The chain employs TRBV7-8 and TRBJ2-7; D is ambiguous. Germline loops: CDR1 SGHVS, CDR2 FQNEAQ. The CDR3 contains 14 residues. Deletions cut 5 bases from V and 0 bases from J, with 11 bases between. CDR3 DNA sequence: TGTGCCAGCAGCGGTAGAGTAGTCTCCTACGAGCAGTACTTC. It is translated as CASSGRVVSYEQYF.

This clone was counted a single time. The chain recombines TRBV11-2 with TRBJ1-4; D might be TRBD1 (6 bases). Trimming removed 0 bases from V and 5 bases from J, with 10 bases in between. The CDR3 runs to 15 residues. Germline V gene data show CDR1 as SGHAT and CDR2 as FQNNGV. In DNA, the CDR3 is TGTGCCAGCAGCTTAGATCTCAGGGGCAATGAAAAACTGTTTTTT. Its protein product is CASSLDLRGNEKLFF. Using reference TRBV11-2 and TRBJ1-4 for the parts outside the CDR3, the full variable domain is EAGVAQSPRYKIIEKRQSVAFWCNPISGHATLYWYQQILGQGPKLLIQFQNNGVVDDSQLPKDRFSAERLKGVDSTLKIQPAKLEDSAVYLCASSLDLRGNEKLFFGSGTQLSVL.

V and J are TRBV5-4 and TRBJ1-1, with D hard to call. There are 14 residues in the CDR3. The germline V gene has CDR1 SGHNT and CDR2 YYREEE (reference sequence). Trimming stripped 0 bases from V and 3 bases from J, with 9 bases between. The CDR3 reads CASSLANRDTEAFF. The DNA for the CDR3 is TGTGCCAGCAGCTTGGCTAATCGGGACACTGAAGCTTTCTTT.

This clone was detected only a few times. V and J are TRBV5-5 and TRBJ1-1; D may be TRBD1 (6 bases). CDR3 size: 16 residues. Germline V gene lookup returns CDR1 SGHKS and CDR2 YYEKEE (reference sequence). V shed 1 base and J shed 3 bases, with 16 bases lying between them. The CDR3 nucleotides read TGTGCCAGCAGCTTGAAAGCCTTGGGGGGGCACACTGAAGCTTTCTTT. Translation gives CASSLKALGGHTEAFF.

In nucleotides, the CDR3 is TGCGCCAGCAGCTTGGTAGTGTCCGGCACAGATACGCAGTATTTT. Amino acid sequence: CASSLVVSGTDTQYF. The gene calls are TRBV5-1 and TRBJ2-3; D not resolved. The CDR3 loop spans 15 amino acids. V dropped 0 bases and J dropped 1 base, with 9 bases sitting between them. Germline lookup yields CDR1 SGHRS and CDR2 YFSETQ.

The chain combines TRBV5-1 with TRBJ2-7; D gene ambiguous. The germline V gene has CDR1 SGHRS and CDR2 YFSETQ. Between the trimmed V and J ends, which lost 2 bases and 2 bases, there was a span of 11 bases. There are 14 residues in the CDR3. The CDR3 region is CASSFLTEAYEQYF. In DNA form, the CDR3 reads TGCGCCAGCAGCTTCCTAACAGAAGCCTACGAGCAGTACTTC.

The chain uses TRBV28 and TRBJ1-5, with no clear D. The V end was cut by 3 bases, the J end by 5 bases, with 11 bases between. The CDR3 runs 14 residues. Germline V gene sequence: CDR1 MDHEN, CDR2 SYDVKM. CDR3 coding DNA: TGTGCCAGCAGTTTTATCTACACCGATCAGCCCCAGCATTTT. Its translation is CASSFIYTDQPQHF.